A few counts support the clone carrying this T cell receptor (beta chain). Its antigen is still unknown. The primer mix had 60 Vbeta and 13 Jbeta primers. The table came from immunoSEQ multiplex PCR; TCRdb's copy has only in-frame clones and leaves some out. The sample lists 90,000 to 130,000 clones; around three quarters were seen once. The entry originates in a study of cytomegalovirus exposure and HLA in healthy donors. Findings and limits, study-wide: Some V segments (TRBV6-2 and TRBV6-3 among them) were excluded as indistinguishable.

Looked up from germline, CDR1 is MNHEY and CDR2 is SMNVEV (reference sequence). This CDR3 spans 14 amino acids. Trimming took 0 bases from V and 0 from J, leaving 5 bases between them. The TCR originated in a woman under 30 in good health and CMV-seropositive. Sequenced sample: PBMCs. J is TRBJ1-1 and V is TRBV27; D uncertain. In DNA form, the CDR3 reads TGTGCCAGCAGTTTATCCCATGTGAACACTGAAGCTTTCTTT. Protein: CASSLSHVNTEAFF.